Listed below are T cell receptor beta chains from one sample, sequenced in a study of cytotoxic CD8 clonotypes in ibrutinib-treated CLL. Generated by immunoSEQ multiplex PCR, the TCRdb table keeps only in-frame clones and is missing some. Of about 140,000 clones in the sample, approximately 89% were seen once. The source material was PBMCs, sampled after 12 months of ibrutinib treatment. Receptors were obtained from a human donor with chronic lymphocytic leukemia. The CDR3 runs from the conserved cysteine through the conserved F or W. A D gene is named only where the DNA matches it firmly. Clone size appears in some rows only: once, few, many, or a class for an expanded clone.

V gene: TRBV28
clone size: NA
J gene: TRBJ1-5
D gene: TRBD1
CDR3 protein: CASSPTGEEQPQHF
CDR3 DNA: TGTGCCAGCAGTCCAACAGGGGAGGAGCAGCCCCAGCATTTT

V gene: TRBV27
clone size: NA
J gene: TRBJ2-7
D gene: TRBD1
CDR3 protein: CASSLGRTGSYGQYF
CDR3 DNA: TGTGCCAGCAGTTTAGGTCGGACAGGGTCATATGGGCAGTACTTC

V gene: TRBV12-5
clone size: NA
J gene: TRBJ2-5
D gene: NA
CDR3 protein: CASGWGKETQYF
CDR3 DNA: TGTGCTAGTGGTTGGGGCAAAGAGACCCAGTACTTC

V gene: TRBV9
clone size: NA
J gene: TRBJ2-5
D gene: NA
CDR3 protein: CASSVDVRRAEETQYF
CDR3 DNA: TGTGCCAGCAGCGTAGACGTACGCCGGGCCGAAGAGACCCAGTACTTC

V gene: TRBV27
clone size: NA
J gene: TRBJ2-3
D gene: NA
CDR3 protein: CASRPIGFMGTDTQYF
CDR3 DNA: TGTGCCAGCAGGCCAATAGGGTTCATGGGCACAGATACGCAGTATTTT

V gene: TRBV7-2
clone size: NA
J gene: TRBJ2-4
D gene: NA
CDR3 protein: CASSGGRGNIQYF
CDR3 DNA: TGTGCCAGCAGCGGTGGAAGAGGCAACATTCAGTACTTC

V gene: TRBV5-5
clone size: NA
J gene: TRBJ2-2
D gene: NA
CDR3 protein: CASSLSRGDLFF
CDR3 DNA: TGTGCCAGCAGCTTGTCCAGGGGGGACCTGTTTTTT

V gene: TRBV10-3
clone size: once
J gene: TRBJ2-7
D gene: NA
CDR3 protein: CAISESELGYEQYF
CDR3 DNA: TGTGCCATCAGTGAGTCGGAACTTGGGTACGAGCAGTACTTC

V gene: TRBV7-3
clone size: NA
J gene: TRBJ2-3
D gene: NA
CDR3 protein: CASSSTGTDTQYF
CDR3 DNA: TGTGCCAGCAGCTCGACAGGAACAGATACGCAGTATTTT

V gene: TRBV29-1
clone size: NA
J gene: TRBJ1-4
D gene: NA
CDR3 protein: CSVEVGQGFNEKLFF
CDR3 DNA: TGCAGCGTTGAAGTCGGGCAGGGGTTCAATGAAAAACTGTTTTTT

V gene: TRBV19
clone size: NA
J gene: TRBJ2-1
D gene: TRBD1
CDR3 protein: CASSGTGTNEQFF
CDR3 DNA: TGTGCCAGTAGCGGGACAGGGACGAATGAGCAGTTCTTC

V gene: TRBV27
clone size: NA
J gene: TRBJ2-6
D gene: NA
CDR3 protein: CASSSTGSSGANVLTF
CDR3 DNA: TGTGCCAGCAGTTCGACTGGGAGCTCTGGGGCCAACGTCCTGACTTTC

V gene: TRBV28
clone size: NA
J gene: TRBJ2-7
D gene: NA
CDR3 protein: CASSLIGPLFHEQYF
CDR3 DNA: TGTGCCAGCAGTTTGATAGGCCCCTTATTCCACGAGCAGTACTTC

V gene: TRBV29-1
clone size: NA
J gene: TRBJ1-3
D gene: NA
CDR3 protein: CSVVGSSGNTIYF
CDR3 DNA: TGCAGCGTGGTTGGTAGCTCTGGAAACACCATATATTTT

V gene: TRBV7-9
clone size: NA
J gene: TRBJ2-7
D gene: NA
CDR3 protein: CASSLVSGNSYEQYF
CDR3 DNA: TGTGCCAGCAGCTTAGTATCAGGAAACTCCTACGAGCAGTACTTC

V gene: TRBV7-8
clone size: once
J gene: TRBJ2-7
D gene: TRBD1
CDR3 protein: CASSTRSGQNYEQYF
CDR3 DNA: TGTGCCAGCAGCACCCGGTCGGGACAGAACTACGAGCAGTACTTC

V gene: TRBV5-3
clone size: NA
J gene: TRBJ2-3
D gene: TRBD2
CDR3 protein: CARSFGFRKAGRTDTQYF
CDR3 DNA: TGTGCCAGAAGCTTCGGGTTCCGAAAAGCGGGGCGCACAGATACGCAGTATTTT

V gene: TRBV5-1
clone size: NA
J gene: TRBJ1-1
D gene: NA
CDR3 protein: CASSLVWGTEAFF
CDR3 DNA: TGCGCCAGCAGCTTGGTGTGGGGCACTGAAGCTTTCTTT

V gene: TRBV4-3
clone size: NA
J gene: TRBJ2-1
D gene: TRBD1
CDR3 protein: CASSQGGQGYEQFF
CDR3 DNA: TGCGCCAGCAGCCAAGGGGGACAGGGTTATGAGCAGTTCTTC

V gene: TRBV19
clone size: NA
J gene: TRBJ1-5
D gene: NA
CDR3 protein: CASSIDRGRTQPQHF
CDR3 DNA: TGTGCCAGTAGTATAGATCGGGGCAGGACTCAGCCCCAGCATTTT

V gene: TRBV5-6
clone size: NA
J gene: TRBJ2-2
D gene: NA
CDR3 protein: CASSFSAVTGELFF
CDR3 DNA: TGTGCCAGCAGCTTTAGCGCAGTCACCGGGGAGCTGTTTTTT

V gene: TRBV7-7
clone size: NA
J gene: TRBJ2-7
D gene: NA
CDR3 protein: CASSPSLTYEQYF
CDR3 DNA: TGTGCTAGCAGCCCCAGCCTTACCTACGAGCAGTACTTC

V gene: TRBV7-2
clone size: NA
J gene: TRBJ2-6
D gene: NA
CDR3 protein: CASSPRVGGAGANVLTF
CDR3 DNA: TGTGCCAGCAGCCCCCGGGTTGGAGGAGCAGGGGCCAACGTCCTGACTTTC

V gene: TRBV15
clone size: NA
J gene: TRBJ2-5
D gene: NA
CDR3 protein: CATSRDGETQYF
CDR3 DNA: TGTGCCACCAGCAGAGATGGTGAGACCCAGTACTTC

V gene: TRBV5-8
clone size: NA
J gene: TRBJ2-1
D gene: NA
CDR3 protein: CASTTRIYNEQFF
CDR3 DNA: TGTGCCAGTACCACTAGGATTTACAATGAGCAGTTCTTC

V gene: TRBV5-1
clone size: NA
J gene: TRBJ2-5
D gene: NA
CDR3 protein: CASSSLRVGETQYF
CDR3 DNA: TGCGCCAGCAGCTCTCTTCGGGTTGGAGAGACCCAGTACTTC

V gene: TRBV30
clone size: few
J gene: TRBJ1-5
D gene: NA
CDR3 protein: CAWSPSNQPQHF
CDR3 DNA: TGTGCCTGGAGCCCTAGCAATCAGCCCCAGCATTTT

V gene: TRBV6-6
clone size: NA
J gene: TRBJ2-4
D gene: NA
CDR3 protein: CASSENIQYF
CDR3 DNA: TGTGCCAGCAGTGAAAACATTCAGTACTTC

V gene: TRBV5-1
clone size: NA
J gene: TRBJ1-1
D gene: TRBD1
CDR3 protein: CASSTQGDTEAFF
CDR3 DNA: TGCGCCAGCAGTACCCAGGGGGACACTGAAGCTTTCTTT

V gene: TRBV5-1
clone size: NA
J gene: TRBJ1-1
D gene: NA
CDR3 protein: CASTRYNAGDAEAFF
CDR3 DNA: TGCGCCAGCACCCGCTATAACGCGGGGGATGCTGAAGCTTTCTTT

V gene: TRBV11-2
clone size: NA
J gene: TRBJ2-2
D gene: TRBD2
CDR3 protein: CASRETSGGTGELFF
CDR3 DNA: TGTGCCAGCAGGGAGACTAGCGGGGGCACCGGGGAGCTGTTTTTT

V gene: TRBV2
clone size: NA
J gene: TRBJ2-7
D gene: NA
CDR3 protein: CASEEGAPQVEQYF
CDR3 DNA: TGTGCCAGCGAGGAGGGGGCCCCCCAGGTTGAGCAGTACTTC

V gene: TRBV10-1
clone size: NA
J gene: TRBJ1-1
D gene: NA
CDR3 protein: CASSAGDTEAFF
CDR3 DNA: TGCGCCAGCAGTGCAGGAGACACTGAAGCTTTCTTT

V gene: TRBV28
clone size: NA
J gene: TRBJ2-4
D gene: NA
CDR3 protein: CASSLLWGAVEAKNIQYF
CDR3 DNA: TGTGCCAGCAGTTTGTTGTGGGGGGCAGTTGAAGCCAAAAACATTCAGTACTTC

V gene: TRBV6-5
clone size: NA
J gene: TRBJ2-7
D gene: TRBD2
CDR3 protein: CASSRLAGEGEQYF
CDR3 DNA: TGTGCCAGCAGTCGACTAGCGGGAGAGGGAGAGCAGTACTTC

V gene: TRBV20-1
clone size: NA
J gene: TRBJ2-5
D gene: NA
CDR3 protein: CSANEETQYF
CDR3 DNA: TGCAGTGCCAACGAGGAGACCCAGTACTTC

V gene: TRBV28
clone size: NA
J gene: TRBJ2-1
D gene: TRBD2
CDR3 protein: CASRPQTSGTYNEQFF
CDR3 DNA: TGTGCCAGCAGGCCCCAGACTAGCGGAACCTACAATGAGCAGTTCTTC

V gene: TRBV7-3
clone size: NA
J gene: TRBJ2-1
D gene: TRBD2
CDR3 protein: CASSLTGLYNEQFF
CDR3 DNA: TGTGCCAGCAGCTTAACGGGACTATACAATGAGCAGTTCTTC

V gene: TRBV27
clone size: NA
J gene: TRBJ1-1
D gene: NA
CDR3 protein: CASSFKGVTEAFF
CDR3 DNA: TGTGCCAGCAGTTTCAAGGGGGTGACTGAAGCTTTCTTT

V gene: TRBV19
clone size: NA
J gene: TRBJ2-4
D gene: TRBD2
CDR3 protein: CASNLAGEAKNIQYF
CDR3 DNA: TGTGCCAGCAATCTAGCGGGAGAGGCCAAAAACATTCAGTACTTC

V gene: TRBV9
clone size: NA
J gene: TRBJ2-7
D gene: NA
CDR3 protein: CASSVSGLGWDEQYF
CDR3 DNA: TGTGCCAGCAGCGTTTCCGGTCTTGGGTGGGACGAGCAGTACTTC

V gene: TRBV5-1
clone size: NA
J gene: TRBJ2-1
D gene: NA
CDR3 protein: CASSSSLGPHEQFF
CDR3 DNA: TGCGCCAGCAGCTCGAGCTTAGGCCCCCATGAGCAGTTCTTC

V gene: TRBV9
clone size: once
J gene: TRBJ2-2
D gene: NA
CDR3 protein: CASSVEDNTGELFF
CDR3 DNA: TGTGCCAGCAGCGTAGAGGACAACACCGGGGAGCTGTTTTTT

V gene: TRBV28
clone size: NA
J gene: TRBJ2-3
D gene: NA
CDR3 protein: CASSLSPRAQYF
CDR3 DNA: TGTGCCAGCAGTTTATCCCCCCGGGCGCAGTATTTT